These 2 T cell receptor beta chains came from one sample sequenced in a study of cytomegalovirus exposure and HLA in healthy donors. Clones were read by immunoSEQ multiplex PCR, and TCRdb kept only the in-frame ones, dropping some. The sample contains some 130,000 clones, just under 85% of which appear only once. Sequencing was performed on PBMCs. Receptor source: a man aged 30 to 39 in good health and CMV-seropositive.

V usage is TRBV6-5 and J usage is TRBJ2-2; D possibly corresponds to TRBD1 (6 bases). The CDR3 contains 15 residues. Per germline, CDR1 MNHEY and CDR2 SVGAGI. Trimming shortened V by 1 base and J by 4 bases, and 10 bases separated the two germline ends. The DNA of the CDR3 is TGTGCCAGCAGTTACTTGGGGGCAGGCACCGGGGAGCTGTTTTTT. Its translation: CASSYLGAGTGELFF.

The chain uses TRBV5-6 and TRBJ2-7, with 8 bases fitting TRBD2. Germline CDR1 SGHDT, CDR2 YYEEEE. The CDR3 is 15 amino acids. The J segment lost 3 bases and the V segment lost 0 bases, leaving 5 bases of the junction unmatched. Here the CDR3 reads CASSLVLAGFYEQYF. CDR3 in DNA: TGTGCCAGCAGCTTGGTCCTAGCGGGCTTCTACGAGCAGTACTTC.